The 18 T cell receptor beta chains reported below all come from one sample, sequenced in a study of OX40 agonist ivuxolimab in advanced cancers. The method was immunoSEQ multiplex PCR; TCRdb's version includes in-frame clones alone and lacks a portion of them. The table records 60,000 to 65,000 clones, about 91% of them present only once. Here the sequenced sample was CD4+ or CD8+ T cells sorted from blood, taken in a trial of the OX40 agonist ivuxolimab. The receptors here all came from an adult with an advanced solid tumor such as melanoma, head and neck, liver or kidney cancer.

The rearrangement joins TRBV18 to TRBJ2-7; possible D gene TRBD1, 5 bases. In germline, CDR1 is KGHSH, CDR2 LQKENI. Trimming stripped 3 bases from V and 3 bases from J, with 12 bases between. This CDR3 spans 14 amino acids. DNA for the CDR3: TGTGCCAGCTCACCTCGACAGCCCGACTACGAGCAGTACTTC. Residues: CASSPRQPDYEQYF.

The CDR3 reads CASSYPRTSGTTDTQYF. DNA for the CDR3: TGTGCCAGCAGCTACCCTAGGACTAGCGGAACTACAGATACGCAGTATTTT. The rearrangement joins TRBV9 to TRBJ2-3, with 10 positions matching TRBD2. The V and J ends lost 4 bases and 3 bases, in that order; junction bases with no gene match: 11. The CDR3 covers 17 residues. The V gene's germline CDR1 is SGDLS and CDR2 YYNGEE.

V usage is TRBV18 and J usage is TRBJ2-1, with D unresolved. CDR1 and CDR2 from the germline V gene are KGHSH and LQKENI. The ends were cut back, 2 bases at V and 2 bases at J, with 10 bases in the middle. The CDR3 is 15 residues long. The CDR3 reads CASSPGLQTYNEQFF. The CDR3 region has the DNA TGTGCCAGCTCACCAGGCCTCCAGACCTACAATGAGCAGTTCTTC.

J is TRBJ2-5 and V is TRBV4-1; 12 bases are a match to TRBD2. The CDR3 is 15 amino acids. J lost 5 bases, V lost 4 bases, and 5 bases had no gene match. Germline CDR1 and CDR2: MGHRA and YSYEKL. Here the CDR3 DNA reads TGCGCCAGCAGCCTCGGACTAGCGGGATCGGAGACCCAGTACTTC. Its protein product is CASSLGLAGSETQYF.

This clone was observed a single time. CDR3 in amino acids: CSVQVAPSQETQYF. The CDR3 DNA sequence: TGCAGCGTTCAGGTAGCCCCCTCGCAAGAGACCCAGTACTTC. This chain uses TRBV29-1 with TRBJ2-5; D is uncertain. Germline CDR1 reads SQVTM; CDR2 reads ANQGSEA. Trimming removed 5 bases from V and 2 bases from J, with 15 bases in between. This CDR3 comprises 14 residues.

The chain is built from TRBV7-6 and TRBJ1-1; maybe TRBD1 (6 bases). Between the trimmed V and J ends, which lost 4 bases and 0 bases, there was a span of 18 bases. The CDR3 is 17 residues long. Germline V gene lookup returns CDR1 SGHVS and CDR2 FNYEAQ. The CDR3 DNA reads TGTGCCAGCAGCTCCTGGGAAGGGGGGAACCTGAACACTGAAGCTTTCTTT. This translates into CASSSWEGGNLNTEAFF.

The J gene is TRBJ1-1, the V gene TRBV2; D gene ambiguous. Looked up from germline, CDR1 is SNHLY and CDR2 is FYNNEI. The CDR3 contains 13 residues. V gave up 2 bases and J gave up 3 bases, with 7 bases separating them. The CDR3 sequence: CASSELGDTEAFF. CDR3 bases: TGTGCCAGCAGTGAACTCGGTGACACTGAAGCTTTCTTT.

V usage is TRBV11-2 and J usage is TRBJ2-1; D is ambiguous. V was cut by 5 bases and J by 8 bases, with 16 bases left in between. This CDR3 has 14 residues. CDR1 is SGHAT and CDR2 is FQNNGV in the germline V gene. CDR3 sequence: CASSSPGPWDEQFF. In DNA form, the CDR3 reads TGTGCCAGCAGCAGCCCCGGACCGTGGGATGAGCAGTTCTTC.

The rearrangement uses TRBV30 and TRBJ2-5; 8 bases map to TRBD1. CDR1 is GTSNPN and CDR2 is SVGIG in the germline V gene (reference sequence). Germline trimming cut 0 bases from V and 5 bases from J; bases unmatched to any gene: 5. The CDR3 totals 14 residues. Here the CDR3 DNA reads TGTGCCTGGAGTGTACCAGGGGGCGTGGAGACCCAGTACTTC. Translated, it gives CAWSVPGGVETQYF. Looking up the rest from reference TRBV30 and TRBJ2-5 gives the full variable domain: SQTIHQWPATLVQPVGSPLSLECTVEGTSNPNLYWYRQAAGRGLQLLFYSVGIGQISSEVPQNLSASRPQDRQFILSSKKLLLSDSGFYLCAWSVPGGVETQYFGPGTRLLVL.

This rearrangement joins TRBV7-2 to TRBJ2-2, with TRBD2 matching 9 bases. The V gene's germline CDR1 is SGHTA and CDR2 FQGNSA. The CDR3 length is 16 residues. With V trimmed by 1 base and J by 1 base, 1 base remained unmatched. The CDR3 loop reads CASSLVSGRNTGELFF. The CDR3 DNA reads TGTGCCAGCAGCTTAGTTAGCGGGAGGAACACCGGGGAGCTGTTTTTT.

The chain is built from TRBV6-5 and TRBJ2-7, with 7 bases that match TRBD1. The germline V gene encodes CDR1 MNHEY and CDR2 SVGAGI. After removal of 7 bases from V and 3 bases from J, the junction contained 12 bases not matched to a gene. The CDR3 is made up of 15 amino acids. CDR3 sequence reads: CASTLTGERIYEQYF. In nucleotides, the CDR3 is TGTGCCAGCACTTTAACAGGGGAGAGGATCTACGAGCAGTACTTC.

V and J are TRBV21-1 and TRBJ2-1; the D segment call TRBD2 is taken from the table without a DNA check. TRBV21-1 is classified as a pseudogene. The CDR3 consists of 19 residues. CDR3 protein: CASSLRGLAGQCSYNEQFF. The DNA of the CDR3 is TGTGCCAGCAGCCTCAGAGGACTAGCGGGACAATGCTCCTACAATGAGCAGTTCTTC.

This rearrangement joins TRBV7-2 to TRBJ2-7, with 8 bases lining up with TRBD2. Germline assignment: CDR1 SGHTA and CDR2 FQGNSA. This CDR3 is 15 amino acids long. With V trimmed by 0 bases and J by 4 bases, 5 bases remained unmatched. CDR3 sequence reads: CASSLAVAGTYEQYF. CDR3 DNA: TGTGCCAGCAGCTTAGCGGTAGCGGGGACTTACGAGCAGTACTTC.

This sequence joins TRBV19 and TRBJ1-4, with D unclear. This CDR3 has 14 amino acids. Trimming removed 6 bases at V and 4 bases at J, with 12 bases between. Germline V lookup: CDR1 LNHDA, CDR2 SQIVND (reference sequence). The CDR3 reads CASRDPGNNEKLFF. DNA of the CDR3: TGTGCCAGTAGAGACCCGGGGAATAATGAAAAACTGTTTTTT. The complete variable domain, with remaining parts taken from reference TRBV19 and TRBJ1-4, reads DGGITQSPKYLFRKEGQNVTLSCEQNLNHDAMYWYRQDPGQGLRLIYYSQIVNDFQKGDIAEGYSVSREKKESFPLTVTSAQKNPTAFYLCASRDPGNNEKLFFGSGTQLSVL.

In its sample, this clone was seen once. The rearrangement links TRBV4-2 to TRBJ2-7, with TRBD2 matching over 8 bases. The CDR3 is 15 residues long. With V trimmed by 1 base and J by 3 bases, 5 bases remained unmatched. Per germline, CDR1 LGHNA and CDR2 YNFKEQ. The DNA of the CDR3 is TGTGCCAGCAGCCAAGTGGCGGGAGGAGTCTACGAGCAGTACTTC. Amino acids: CASSQVAGGVYEQYF.

J is TRBJ2-2 and V is TRBV30; D perhaps matches TRBD2 (5 bases). The CDR3 is made up of 15 amino acids. Germline V gene data show CDR1 as GTSNPN and CDR2 as SVGIG (reference sequence). V lost 0 bases to trimming and J lost 4 bases, with 12 bases between them. The CDR3 spells CAWSVWESVTGELFF. CDR3 DNA sequence: TGTGCCTGGAGTGTATGGGAGTCCGTCACCGGGGAGCTGTTTTTT.

The chain couples TRBV10-3 to TRBJ2-7; 11 bases are shared with TRBD2. The germline V gene has CDR1 ENHRY and CDR2 SYGVKD. Unmatched junction bases numbered 13, after V lost 10 bases and J lost 5 bases. The CDR3 length is 15 residues. The CDR3 loop is CATATTSGNLHEQYF. Written as DNA, the CDR3 is TGTGCCACAGCAACGACTAGCGGGAATCTCCACGAGCAGTACTTC.

The CDR3 nucleotides read TGTGCCAGCAGCTTAGAGGCAGGGAACGAGCAGTACTTC. This translates into CASSLEAGNEQYF. V gene TRBV13 combines with J gene TRBJ2-5; D possibly corresponds to TRBD1 (5 bases). The J call is doubtful: the DNA matches TRBJ2-7 better. CDR1 is PRHDT, CDR2 FYEKMQ, per germline (reference sequence). The CDR3 is 13 residues long.